What follows are 20 T cell receptor beta chains derived from one specimen sequenced in a study of T cell changes during pregnancy in multiple sclerosis. TCRdb keeps only in-frame clones here, not all; method: immunoSEQ multiplex PCR. The sample has more than 65,000 clones, about nine tenths seen once; the top ten hold around 9.5%. Sequencing used peripheral blood, obtained after pregnancy. Receptor source: a female donor in good health, enrolled as a control in a pregnancy study.

This sequence joins TRBV5-1 and TRBJ1-1; 10 nucleotides match TRBD1. Germline CDR1 reads SGHRS; CDR2 reads YFSETQ. The CDR3 contains 16 residues. Losses at the gene ends were 3 bases for V and 1 base for J; bases not matched to a gene: 6. The CDR3 nucleotides are TGCGCCAGCAGCTCCGGGACAGGGGTCGGGAACACTGAAGCTTTCTTT. Translation gives CASSSGTGVGNTEAFF.

The chain employs TRBV10-3 and TRBJ1-4; a possible D gene is TRBD1 (5 bases). The CDR3 has 16 residues. Per germline, CDR1 ENHRY and CDR2 SYGVKD. The V gene lost 4 bases and the J gene lost 2 bases, with 14 bases spanning the gap. The CDR3 nucleotides read TGTGCCATCAGTGCCAGGGTAGAAGCGACTAATGAAAAACTGTTTTTT. Protein: CAISARVEATNEKLFF.

V usage is TRBV7-2 and J usage is TRBJ2-3, with 8 positions matching TRBD2. The J segment lost 7 bases and the V segment lost 5 bases, leaving 14 bases of the junction unmatched. CDR1 and CDR2 from the germline V gene are SGHTA and FQGNSA. CDR3 size: 16 residues. The CDR3 sequence is CASSPRTSTLGNTQYF. CDR3 DNA: TGTGCCAGCAGCCCCCGGACTAGCACCCTGGGAAATACGCAGTATTTT. Based on the CDR3 plus reference TRBV7-2 and TRBJ2-3, the full variable domain is GAGVSQSPSNKVTEKGKDVELRCDPISGHTALYWYRQSLGQGLEFLIYFQGNSAPDKSGLPSDRFSAERTGGSVSTLTIQRTQQEDSAVYLCASSPRTSTLGNTQYFGPGTRLTVL.

The CDR3 spells CASSRGLLASKNIQYF. CDR3 coding DNA: TGTGCCAGCAGCCGAGGGTTACTTGCTTCCAAAAACATTCAGTACTTC. The V call is TRBV7-9, the J call TRBJ2-4, with a possible D match to TRBD2 (5 bases). V lost 5 bases and J lost 2, with 16 bases in between. The CDR3 runs 16 residues. Germline CDR1 reads SEHNR; CDR2 reads FQNEAQ (reference sequence).

The V gene is TRBV2, the J gene TRBJ1-1; possible D gene TRBD1, 5 bases. The CDR3 runs 15 residues. Trimming pared 3 bases from V and 2 bases from J, leaving 13 bases between. The germline V gene has CDR1 SNHLY and CDR2 FYNNEI. Here the CDR3 DNA reads TGTGCCAGCAGTGACCTGGGCGGGGGAAACACTGAAGCTTTCTTT. This sequence encodes CASSDLGGGNTEAFF.

This rearrangement joins TRBV2 to TRBJ2-5; D ambiguous. The CDR3 extends over 11 amino acids. Deletions cut 8 bases from V and 7 bases from J, with 11 bases between. Germline CDR1 SNHLY, CDR2 FYNNEI. The CDR3 protein is CASDLSGTQYF. CDR3 sequence (DNA): TGTGCCAGCGACTTGTCGGGGACCCAGTACTTC.

The chain has TRBV9 and TRBJ1-2; 7 bases fit TRBD1. The CDR3 totals 16 residues. The germline V gene encodes CDR1 SGDLS and CDR2 YYNGEE. J gave up 6 bases and V 0 bases, and 11 bases lay outside the gene matches. The CDR3 coding sequence is TGTGCCAGCAGCGTAGATGACATGACAGGGTGGCATGGCTACACCTTC. As protein: CASSVDDMTGWHGYTF. Drawing the rest from reference TRBV9 and TRBJ1-2, the complete variable domain is DSGVTQTPKHLITATGQRVTLRCSPRSGDLSVYWYQQSLDQGLQFLIQYYNGEERAKGNILERFSAQQFPDLHSELNLSSLELGDSALYFCASSVDDMTGWHGYTFGSGTRLTVV.

The chain links TRBV6-6 to TRBJ1-2, with 7 bases that match TRBD1. Germline V gene lookup returns CDR1 MNHNY and CDR2 SVGAGI (reference sequence). The ends lost 7 bases at V and 7 bases at J; junction bases unmatched: 6. The CDR3 spans 12 residues. The CDR3 nucleotides read TGTGCCAGCAAAACAGGGGAGGTTGGCTACACCTTC. Protein sequence: CASKTGEVGYTF.

The J gene is TRBJ2-3, the V gene TRBV9, with 7 nucleotides matching TRBD2. The CDR3 length is 15 residues. Looked up from germline, CDR1 is SGDLS and CDR2 is YYNGEE. J lost 5 bases, V lost 0 bases, and 6 bases had no gene match. In DNA, the CDR3 is TGTGCCAGCAGCGTAGAAAGCGGGGCTGGAGATACGCAGTATTTT. The encoded protein is CASSVESGAGDTQYF.

The CDR3 loop reads CASSPHGPNNEQFF. In nucleotides, the CDR3 is TGCGCCAGCAGCCCACATGGCCCGAACAATGAGCAGTTCTTC. J is TRBJ2-1 and V is TRBV5-1; no clear D. CDR1 SGHRS and CDR2 YFSETQ come from the germline V gene. The CDR3 runs to 14 residues. Trimming took off 4 bases at V and 5 bases at J, with 13 bases between the two ends.

This sequence joins TRBV30 and TRBJ2-1, with 14 positions matching TRBD2. This CDR3 contains 16 residues. Germline lookup yields CDR1 GTSNPN and CDR2 SVGIG (reference sequence). Losses at the gene ends were 1 base for V and 8 bases for J; bases not matched to a gene: 7. The CDR3 loop is CAWSALGLAGADEQFF. In DNA form, the CDR3 reads TGTGCCTGGAGTGCCTTGGGACTAGCGGGAGCGGATGAGCAGTTCTTC.

This chain links TRBV6-1 with TRBJ1-1; D gene ambiguous. This CDR3 has 14 amino acids. Germline loops: CDR1 MNHNS, CDR2 SASEGT. Trimming stripped 4 bases from V and 1 base from J, with 10 bases between. The CDR3 reads CASSAEGGNTEAFF. The CDR3 coding sequence is TGTGCCAGCAGTGCCGAGGGCGGGAACACTGAAGCTTTCTTT.

The rearrangement joins TRBV12-5 to TRBJ2-4; no clear D. The CDR3 spans 15 residues. V was trimmed by 4 bases and J by 0 bases, leaving 10 bases between them. The germline gives CDR1 LGHNT, CDR2 FRNRAP. CDR3 sequence: CASGSLDLAKNIQYF. CDR3 bases: TGTGCTAGTGGTTCGCTAGATCTAGCCAAAAACATTCAGTACTTC.

This sequence joins TRBV29-1 and TRBJ2-5, with 7 bases that match TRBD1. This CDR3 comprises 13 residues. The ends lost 6 bases at V and 4 bases at J; junction bases unmatched: 8. Germline CDR1 and CDR2: SQVTM and ANQGSEA. CDR3 sequence: CSVATGVGETQYF. CDR3 sequence (DNA): TGCAGCGTCGCTACAGGGGTTGGAGAGACCCAGTACTTC. The variable domain in full, completed from reference TRBV29-1 and TRBJ2-5, reads SAVISQKPSRDICQRGTSLTIQCQVDSQVTMMFWYRQQPGQSLTLIATANQGSEATYESGFVIDKFPISRPNLTFSTLTVSNMSPEDSSIYLCSVATGVGETQYFGPGTRLLVL.

V usage is TRBV7-9 and J usage is TRBJ1-2; D remains ambiguous. CDR1 and CDR2 (germline): SEHNR, FQNEAQ (reference sequence). CDR3 length: 12 amino acids. V lost 2 bases, J lost 3 bases, and 4 bases lay in between. The CDR3 is CASSLSDYGYTF. The CDR3 DNA follows: TGTGCCAGCAGCTTATCAGACTATGGCTACACCTTC.

The chain has TRBV5-1 and TRBJ1-1; 9 positions match TRBD1. J lost 4 bases, V lost 6 bases, and 7 bases had no gene match. The CDR3 is 14 amino acids. In germline, CDR1 is SGHRS, CDR2 YFSETQ. Here the CDR3 DNA reads TGCGCCAGCATGGGGACAGGGAGGGTCACTGAAGCTTTCTTT. Translation gives CASMGTGRVTEAFF.

The chain combines TRBV7-9 with TRBJ1-5; TRBD1 matches 10 bases. With V trimmed by 4 bases and J by 6 bases, 9 bases remained unmatched. From germline, CDR1 is SEHNR and CDR2 FQNEAQ (reference sequence). The CDR3 extends over 16 amino acids. CDR3 coding DNA: TGTGCCAGCAGCTCCGGGACAGGGGCCGCAAGTCAGCCCCAGCATTTT. Its protein is CASSSGTGAASQPQHF.

The rearrangement joins TRBV7-9 to TRBJ2-5, with TRBD1 identical over 12 bases. The CDR3 length is 15 residues. Germline values: CDR1 SEHNR, CDR2 FQNEAQ (reference sequence). Trimming took 4 bases from V and 5 from J; bases not matched to a gene: 5. The CDR3 reads CASSSGQGAAETQYF. CDR3 coding DNA: TGTGCCAGCAGCTCGGGACAGGGGGCCGCGGAGACCCAGTACTTC.

J is TRBJ2-3 and V is TRBV1; TRBD2, the table's D call, was not compared with the DNA. TRBV1 is a documented pseudogene. This CDR3 is 19 amino acids long. The chain's CDR3 is CTSSQVRGCLFLYTDTQYF. In nucleotides, the CDR3 is TGCACCAGCAGCCAAGTACGGGGGTGTCTTTTTTTATACACAGATACGCAGTATTTT.

The sample holds one count of this clone. The chain has TRBV27 and TRBJ2-7; TRBD1 matches 7 bases. V gave up 5 bases and J gave up 1 base; unmatched junction bases: 5. The CDR3 runs 14 residues. In germline, CDR1 is MNHEY, CDR2 SMNVEV (reference sequence). The CDR3 protein is CASSPVTGSYEQYF. CDR3 nucleotide sequence: TGTGCCAGCAGTCCCGTGACAGGGTCCTACGAGCAGTACTTC.